The sample holds many counts of the clone carrying this TCR beta chain. Its target is not known. TCRdb re-derived calls from the RACE reads in MiXCR, one entry per CDR3 protein. The sample has roughly 90,000 distinct CDR3 sequences; under 13% are singletons. Regarding time point: patch test 3, about 24 weeks after DPC sensitization. Treatment noted: therapeutic diphenylcyclopropenone sensitization with weekly scalp DPC. This specimen comes from a study of human T cells and chemical hapten exposure. In the study overall: The variation in per-sample TCR yields arose mainly from small differences in pooled library volumes. Study results and caveats: It should be noted that donors had alopecia, so their immune response may differ from healthy people's. Patch test score tracked positively with PT1 expanded TCR counts.

This specimen consisted of whole blood, obtained in connection with sensitization to the hapten diphenylcyclopropenone (DPC). This receptor was identified in a woman aged 25-40 years with alopecia areata. Some clones in this sample may be carry-over from other donors' samples.

CDR3 amino acids: CSGMTEGYGYTF. The CDR3 nucleotides are TGCAGCGGGATGACAGAGGGCTATGGCTACACCTTC. The rearrangement uses TRBV29-1 and TRBJ1-2, with TRBD1 as a possible D gene (5 bases). V shed 7 bases and J shed 4 bases, with 13 bases lying between them. Germline V gene sequence: CDR1 SQVTM, CDR2 ANQGSEA. The length of the CDR3 is 12 residues.